This T cell receptor (beta chain) stems from a study of shared clonotypes between healthy human individuals. For the study at large: Donors were a couple of women and a few men aged 18 to 49.

The CDR3 spans 15 residues. The germline CDR1 and CDR2 sequences are MGHRA and YSYEKL. Deletions cut 1 base from V and 6 bases from J, with 16 bases between. CD45RO negativity and positive selection for CCR7 defined naive CD8 cells, a population that excluded terminally differentiated effector memory CD45RA+ cells. Only one count was recorded for this clone. Only in-frame clones appear in the TCRdb table, and some are missing; sequencing was by immunoSEQ multiplex PCR. Here the sample spans about 820,000 clones, about 91% being singletons. The sample taken for sequencing was naive CD8+ T cells sorted from blood. The receptor was isolated from a man aged 30 to 45 in good health. V is TRBV4-1 and J is TRBJ2-7; possibly TRBD1 for D (6 bases). The CDR3 loop reads CASSQVRGRRFEQYF. The CDR3 DNA sequence: TGCGCCAGCAGCCAAGTCAGGGGTAGGCGGTTCGAGCAGTACTTC.